The 12 T cell receptor beta chains reported below all come from one sample, sequenced in a study of CXCR3-negative and CXCR3-positive naive CD8 T cells (dated 2019 in TCRdb). Sequencing instrument: NextSeq 550. The Human TCR Profiling Kit (MiLaboratory) was used to make UMI-labeled 5' RACE TRB cDNA libraries. The reads were reprocessed in TCRdb, with one entry per CDR3 protein sequence and no accompanying DNA. The sample's records list over 35,000 distinct CDR3 sequences. The ten biggest clones cover 2% to 2.5% of the sample. Material: naive CXCR3- CD8+ T cells from blood. Reading the label with the study, this specimen's cell subset or site is: CD45RO-CCR7+CD27+CD95- naive CD8+ T cells lacking CXCR3 (TNR3-). These receptor sequences come from a human donor in good health. Some clones in this sample may be carry-over from other donors' samples.

CDR3 residues: CASSPDLGLADTDTQYF. This sequence joins TRBV7-3 and TRBJ2-3; TCRdb selects TRBD2, and the lack of DNA leaves this call unchecked. The CDR3 consists of 17 residues. CDR1 and CDR2 from the germline V gene are SGHTA and FQGTGA.

The J gene is TRBJ2-7, the V gene TRBV28; checking the TCRdb D call of TRBD1 is not possible without DNA. CDR3 length: 14 amino acids. Germline values: CDR1 MDHEN, CDR2 SYDVKM. The CDR3: CASSSPGPPYEQYF. Together with reference TRBV28 and TRBJ2-7, the CDR3 gives the full variable domain: DVKVTQSSRYLVKRTGEKVFLECVQDMDHENMFWYRQDPGLGLRLIYFSYDVKMKEKGDIPEGYSVSREKKERFSLILESASTNQTSMYLCASSSPGPPYEQYFGPGTRLTVT.

This sequence joins TRBV28 and TRBJ2-1; TCRdb indicates TRBD2, and absent DNA this call remains unverified. This CDR3 spans 15 amino acids. Germline CDR1 and CDR2: MDHEN and SYDVKM. This CDR3 reads CASSVAGDMGDEQFF.

The chain is built from TRBV15 and TRBJ1-5. Germline CDR1 is LNHNV and CDR2 is YYDKDF (reference sequence). This CDR3 has 17 amino acids. The CDR3 spells CATSSNSYRDINQPQHF.

This chain links TRBV7-9 with TRBJ1-1; without DNA, the TCRdb call of TRBD1 cannot be checked. Germline CDR1 is SEHNR and CDR2 is FQNEAQ (reference sequence). The CDR3 extends over 15 amino acids. CDR3 amino acids: CASSSSPGQKTEAFF.

The V and J genes are TRBV29-1 and TRBJ2-1. Germline V gene lookup returns CDR1 SQVTM and CDR2 ANQGSEA. The CDR3 consists of 13 residues. CDR3 loop: CSLGINLYNEQFF.

The rearrangement uses TRBV20-1 and TRBJ2-2; the TCRdb D gene call, TRBD1, has no DNA to confirm it. Germline V gives CDR1 DFQATT, CDR2 SNEGSKA (reference sequence). The CDR3 runs 13 residues. The CDR3: CSADGTYTGELFF.

The chain couples TRBV28 to TRBJ2-7; TCRdb's D call of TRBD2 is untestable without DNA. Germline-derived CDR1 and CDR2 are MDHEN and SYDVKM. CDR3 length: 15 amino acids. The CDR3 sequence is CASSPLAGGPYEQYF.

This sequence joins TRBV27 and TRBJ2-7. CDR3 length: 12 residues. Germline values: CDR1 MNHEY, CDR2 SMNVEV (reference sequence). The CDR3 loop reads CASSLGSSEQYF.

The chain couples TRBV29-1 to TRBJ2-2. CDR1 is SQVTM, CDR2 ANQGSEA, per germline. There are 14 residues in the CDR3. The chain's CDR3 is CSVGVIPNTGELFF.

The chain recombines TRBV7-7 with TRBJ2-7. CDR3 size: 15 residues. In germline, CDR1 is SSHAT, CDR2 FNYEAQ (reference sequence). CDR3 in amino acids: CASSLGRGDAYEQYF.

This chain connects TRBV28 to TRBJ2-1; TCRdb's D call of TRBD2 is untestable without DNA. The CDR3 is made up of 15 amino acids. Germline loops: CDR1 MDHEN, CDR2 SYDVKM. The CDR3 spells CASSAGAPSYNEQFF.